The 25 T cell receptor beta chains below were found in one sample sequenced in a study of technical replicates of blood from a few donors. Some clones are missing from TCRdb's copy, which holds only in-frame ones; the method was immunoSEQ multiplex PCR. The data show around 93,000 clones, with around 93% seen just once and 0.34% held by the top ten. Sequencing was carried out using T cells isolated from PBMCs. These receptors were taken from a human donor in good health.

The chain employs TRBV9 and TRBJ2-3; 8 nucleotides agree with TRBD2. Germline assignment: CDR1 SGDLS and CDR2 YYNGEE. V shed 6 bases and J 0 bases; nucleotides not matched to a gene: 15. The CDR3 extends over 18 amino acids. In nucleotides, the CDR3 is TGTGCCAGCATCCTTTATAGCGGGAAACTTCCTAGCACAGATACGCAGTATTTT. Residues: CASILYSGKLPSTDTQYF.

The chain uses TRBV19 and TRBJ2-3; 9 bases map to TRBD2. Trimming cost V 7 bases and J 0 bases; bases outside gene matches: 5. Germline CDR1 is LNHDA and CDR2 is SQIVND (reference sequence). The CDR3 totals 15 residues. CDR3 sequence: CASTPSGISTDTQYF. CDR3 nucleotide sequence: TGTGCCAGTACGCCTAGCGGGATCAGCACAGATACGCAGTATTTT.

The V gene is TRBV5-5, the J gene TRBJ2-1; D remains unclear. CDR3 length: 12 residues. Germline V CDR1 and CDR2: SGHKS, YYEKEE (reference sequence). V was cut by 7 bases and J by 7 bases, with 12 bases left in between. CDR3 protein: CASLESRNEQFF. CDR3 nucleotides: TGTGCCAGCCTGGAGTCGAGGAATGAGCAGTTCTTC. The whole variable domain, filled in from reference TRBV5-5 and TRBJ2-1, reads DAGVTQSPTHLIKTRGQQVTLRCSPISGHKSVSWYQQVLGQGPQFIFQYYEKEERGRGNFPDRFSARQFPNYSSELNVNALLLGDSALYLCASLESRNEQFFGPGTRLTVL.

In its sample, this clone was seen once. The rearrangement links TRBV5-1 to TRBJ1-1; D not resolved. Germline V gives CDR1 SGHRS, CDR2 YFSETQ. V gave up 2 bases and J gave up 5 bases, with 7 bases separating them. The CDR3 has 12 amino acids. The CDR3 DNA follows: TGCGCCAGCAGCTTCTCAGGTACTGAAGCTTTCTTT. This codes for CASSFSGTEAFF.

The V call is TRBV5-1, the J call TRBJ1-2; D remains ambiguous. The germline V gene encodes CDR1 SGHRS and CDR2 YFSETQ. This CDR3 spans 15 amino acids. Trimming left V 5 bases short and J 4 bases short, with 18 bases between. CDR3 sequence (DNA): TGCGCCAGCAGTCAGTGGCCGGAGGACCTCTATGGCTACACCTTC. Translated, it gives CASSQWPEDLYGYTF.

The V and J genes are TRBV29-1 and TRBJ1-5; 10 bases are shared with TRBD1. Germline V lookup: CDR1 SQVTM, CDR2 ANQGSEA. The CDR3 totals 13 residues. Trimming cost V 7 bases and J 7 bases; bases outside gene matches: 7. Here the CDR3 DNA reads TGCAGCGCAGGACAGGGGGATGGACAGCCCCAGCATTTT. This translates into CSAGQGDGQPQHF.

V usage is TRBV6-6 and J usage is TRBJ2-3; 8 bases map to TRBD1. The CDR3 consists of 16 residues. From germline, CDR1 is MNHNY and CDR2 SVGAGI (reference sequence). J gave up 3 bases and V 2 bases, and 7 bases lay outside the gene matches. CDR3 coding DNA: TGTGCCAGCAGTTACCCGACAGGGGATAGGACAGATACGCAGTATTTT. This codes for CASSYPTGDRTDTQYF.

The CDR3 DNA reads TGTGCCAGCAGCCCGCGTGGGGGCGGGAGTTTCTCAGATACGCAGTATTTT. Encoded protein: CASSPRGGGSFSDTQYF. This chain connects TRBV7-6 to TRBJ2-3, with a tentative D call TRBD2 (7 bases). Trimming cost V 5 bases and J 4 bases, with 22 bases left between them. The CDR3 has 17 amino acids. The germline V gene encodes CDR1 SGHVS and CDR2 FNYEAQ. The entire variable domain, with the rest obtained from reference TRBV7-6 and TRBJ2-3, is as follows: GAGVSQSPRYKVTKRGQDVALRCDPISGHVSLYWYRQALGQGPEFLTYFNYEAQQDKSGLPNDRFSAERPEGSISTLTIQRTEQRDSAMYRCASSPRGGGSFSDTQYFGPGTRLTVL.

This clone was counted between two and nine times. Written as DNA, the CDR3 is TGCGCCAGCAGCCAAGTATACAGGGAATGGGAAAAACTGTTTTTT. It codes for CASSQVYREWEKLFF. The chain couples TRBV4-3 to TRBJ1-4; TRBD1 is a possible D gene (6 bases). Per the germline V gene, CDR1 is LGHNA and CDR2 is YSLEER. The CDR3 sequence is 15 residues long. The V end lost 1 base, the J end lost 8 bases, and 14 bases lay between the germline ends.

The V and J genes are TRBV19 and TRBJ2-7, with 9 nucleotides matching TRBD1. This CDR3 has 15 amino acids. CDR1 is LNHDA, CDR2 SQIVND, per germline (reference sequence). V shed 5 bases and J 2 bases; nucleotides not matched to a gene: 7. CDR3 sequence reads: CASSAAGTGTYEQYF. The CDR3 nucleotides read TGTGCCAGTAGTGCCGCCGGGACAGGGACCTACGAGCAGTACTTC.

This chain connects TRBV7-8 to TRBJ1-5, with D tentatively TRBD1 (5 bases). Trimming took off 1 base at V and 0 bases at J, with 10 bases between the two ends. The V gene's germline CDR1 is SGHVS and CDR2 FQNEAQ. The CDR3 covers 16 residues. The CDR3 coding sequence is TGTGCCAGCAGCTTAGGGCGGCAGGGTAGCAATCAGCCCCAGCATTTT. It yields the protein CASSLGRQGSNQPQHF.

The chain links TRBV19 to TRBJ2-3, with D possibly TRBD1 on 6 matching bases. V gave up 4 bases and J gave up 2 bases, with 13 bases separating them. CDR1 is LNHDA and CDR2 is SQIVND in the germline V gene (reference sequence). The CDR3 spans 15 residues. The CDR3 region has the DNA TGTGCCAGTAGTACCCTTCAGGGGCCCACAGATACGCAGTATTTT. Translation gives CASSTLQGPTDTQYF.

This sequence joins TRBV6-1 and TRBJ1-5; 9 bases match TRBD1. V lost 10 bases, J lost 7 bases, and 8 bases stayed unmatched. Germline loops: CDR1 MNHNS, CDR2 SASEGT. The CDR3 runs to 13 residues. CDR3 in amino acids: CAITQGARQPQHF. CDR3 sequence (DNA): TGTGCCATTACACAGGGGGCTCGACAGCCCCAGCATTTT.

In its sample, this clone was seen once. This chain uses TRBV11-2 with TRBJ2-3; D may be TRBD2 (6 bases). V gave up 2 bases and J gave up 1 base, with 10 bases separating them. Germline CDR1 reads SGHAT; CDR2 reads FQNNGV. The CDR3 spans 15 residues. CDR3 DNA: TGTGCCAGCAGCTTATGGAGGGAGGGCACAGATACGCAGTATTTT. Translation gives CASSLWREGTDTQYF.

The V and J genes are TRBV28 and TRBJ1-5; D possibly corresponds to TRBD1 (5 bases). The V gene lost 10 bases and the J gene lost 0 bases, with 16 bases spanning the gap. This CDR3 comprises 15 residues. CDR1 is MDHEN, CDR2 SYDVKM, per germline. The CDR3: CATYRQFYSNQPQHF. The CDR3 nucleotides are TGTGCCACTTATCGACAGTTTTATAGCAATCAGCCCCAGCATTTT.

V usage is TRBV9 and J usage is TRBJ2-7; 7 bases are shared with TRBD1. Looked up from germline, CDR1 is SGDLS and CDR2 is YYNGEE. Trimming took 0 bases from V and 6 from J; bases not matched to a gene: 9. CDR3 length: 15 amino acids. The CDR3 region has the DNA TGTGCCAGCAGCGTAGACCCGACTACAGGGGTCGAGCAGTACTTC. Translation gives CASSVDPTTGVEQYF.

V is TRBV11-1 and J is TRBJ2-2, with 7 bases aligning to TRBD2. Trimming removed 4 bases from V and 5 bases from J; junction bases left unmatched: 4. This CDR3 has 14 amino acids. The germline CDR1 and CDR2 sequences are SGHAT and FQDESV (reference sequence). CDR3 loop: CASSSGTKTGELFF. CDR3 bases: TGTGCCAGCAGCTCCGGGACTAAAACCGGGGAGCTGTTTTTT.

The chain has TRBV7-9 and TRBJ2-7; 9 nucleotides align to TRBD1. The CDR3 extends over 16 amino acids. Germline CDR1 SEHNR, CDR2 FQNEAQ (reference sequence). J gave up 4 bases and V 5 bases, and 12 bases lay outside the gene matches. The DNA for the CDR3 is TGTGCCAGCAGCCTCCGAACTGGGACAGGGCGGTACGAGCAGTACTTC. This gives the protein CASSLRTGTGRYEQYF. Using reference TRBV7-9 and TRBJ2-7 for the parts outside the CDR3, the full variable domain is DTGVSQNPRHKITKRGQNVTFRCDPISEHNRLYWYRQTLGQGPEFLTYFQNEAQLEKSRLLSDRFSAERPKGSFSTLEIQRTEQGDSAMYLCASSLRTGTGRYEQYFGPGTRLTVT.

This rearrangement joins TRBV7-8 to TRBJ2-2, with 7 bases identical to TRBD2. CDR3 length: 15 amino acids. The V segment lost 5 bases and the J segment 4 bases; nucleotides outside the gene matches: 7. Germline V gives CDR1 SGHVS, CDR2 FQNEAQ. Here the CDR3 DNA reads TGTGCCAGCAGCGCAGCGGGACGACCCACCGGGGAGCTGTTTTTT. Protein sequence: CASSAAGRPTGELFF.

The chain is built from TRBV28 and TRBJ2-1; D is possibly TRBD2 (6 bases). The V and J ends lost 5 bases and 4 bases respectively, with 21 bases between them. The CDR3 loop spans 17 amino acids. The germline V gene encodes CDR1 MDHEN and CDR2 SYDVKM. DNA of the CDR3: TGTGCCAGCAGTATTAGCCACGGGAGTAAAGTTTACAATGAGCAGTTCTTC. Its protein product is CASSISHGSKVYNEQFF.

The V and J genes are TRBV19 and TRBJ2-7; TRBD1 agrees at 8 bases. J lost 4 bases, V lost 5 bases, and 7 bases had no gene match. Germline values: CDR1 LNHDA, CDR2 SQIVND (reference sequence). The CDR3 is 14 residues long. CDR3 loop: CASSPRQGQYEQYF. DNA of the CDR3: TGTGCCAGTAGTCCGAGACAGGGGCAGTACGAGCAGTACTTC.

Comments on this clone: The identical CDR3 is also encoded by other nucleotide sequences in the sample. This chain connects TRBV27 to TRBJ2-7; 7 bases line up with TRBD1. With V trimmed by 4 bases and J by 3 bases, 12 bases remained unmatched. The CDR3 runs to 16 residues. Germline V gives CDR1 MNHEY, CDR2 SMNVEV (reference sequence). CDR3 nucleotides: TGTGCCAGCAGTTCATCGTCCGGGACAGTAAGCTACGAGCAGTACTTC. This translates into CASSSSSGTVSYEQYF.

This clone was counted once. The chain links TRBV19 to TRBJ2-2; 10 bases line up with TRBD1. V gave up 5 bases and J gave up 3 bases; unmatched junction bases: 3. From germline, CDR1 is LNHDA and CDR2 SQIVND (reference sequence). The CDR3 is 15 amino acids. The CDR3 coding sequence is TGTGCCAGTAGTCGCGGGACAGGGGACACCGGGGAGCTGTTTTTT. This codes for CASSRGTGDTGELFF.

The chain links TRBV27 to TRBJ2-5; maybe TRBD2 (7 bases). Germline CDR1 is MNHEY and CDR2 is SMNVEV (reference sequence). The V end lost 3 bases, the J end lost 3 bases, and 11 bases lay between the germline ends. The CDR3 is 14 amino acids. The CDR3 loop is CASSLWEGEETQYF. The CDR3 DNA follows: TGTGCCAGCAGTTTGTGGGAGGGGGAAGAGACCCAGTACTTC.

The chain uses TRBV7-3 and TRBJ1-1; D not certain. The length of the CDR3 is 12 residues. V gave up 5 bases and J gave up 5 bases, with 9 bases separating them. CDR1 and CDR2 (germline): SGHTA, FQGTGA. In DNA form, the CDR3 reads TGTGCCAGCAGCCGGGGAGCAACTGAAGCTTTCTTT. Translation: CASSRGATEAFF.